The 17 T cell receptor beta chains in this list originate from one sample, sequenced in a study of blood T cell repertoires in COVID-19. Sequencing used immunoSEQ multiplex PCR; TCRdb keeps in-frame clones, though not all of them. The sample consists of 120,000 or so clones, approximately 86% of them appearing once. The sample was peripheral blood. These receptors were collected from a woman aged 45-59 years with active or convalescent COVID-19.

V gene TRBV28 combines with J gene TRBJ2-4; D is uncertain. This CDR3 is built from 11 residues. Germline CDR1 and CDR2: MDHEN and SYDVKM. V shed 10 bases and J shed 0 bases, with 4 bases lying between them. The CDR3 loop reads CATVAKNIQYF. DNA of the CDR3: TGTGCCACCGTAGCCAAAAACATTCAGTACTTC.

This clone was recorded once. This sequence joins TRBV10-3 and TRBJ1-2, with 7 bases lining up with TRBD1. V gave up 6 bases and J gave up 7 bases; unmatched junction bases: 11. The CDR3 sequence is 14 residues long. Germline CDR1 reads ENHRY; CDR2 reads SYGVKD. The CDR3 sequence: CAIRVQGLDSGYTF. The DNA for the CDR3 is TGTGCCATCAGAGTACAGGGGTTAGACTCTGGCTACACCTTC.

V usage is TRBV25-1 and J usage is TRBJ2-4; tentatively, D is TRBD2 (6 bases). The CDR3 is made up of 16 amino acids. CDR1 is MGHDK and CDR2 is SYGVNS in the germline V gene. Trimming removed 8 bases from V and 3 bases from J, with 20 bases in between. The CDR3 coding sequence is TGTGCCAGCCAACCAGGAGGGCCGGGGAGCAAAAACATTCAGTACTTC. Translating it yields CASQPGGPGSKNIQYF.

This clone occurred once. The V gene is TRBV10-3, the J gene TRBJ2-1; D not resolved. Looked up from germline, CDR1 is ENHRY and CDR2 is SYGVKD. This CDR3 spans 11 amino acids. V was shortened by 4 bases and J by 9 bases, with 7 bases between the two germline ends. CDR3 nucleotide sequence: TGTGCCATCAGTGTAGACACTGAGCAGTTCTTC. It encodes CAISVDTEQFF.

The V call is TRBV12-3 or TRBV12-4, the J call TRBJ2-1; possible D gene TRBD1, 6 bases. V lost 1 base to trimming and J lost 15 bases, with 10 bases between them. The CDR3 is 11 amino acids. As DNA, the CDR3 is TGTGCCAGCAGTTTAGGTGGGGGCCGGTTCTTC. Its protein is CASSLGGGRFF.

The DNA for the CDR3 is TGTGCCAGCAGCGCTACTAGCGAGAGCTCCTACGAGCAGTACTTC. Translating gives CASSATSESSYEQYF. This chain connects TRBV9 to TRBJ2-7; 7 bases line up with TRBD2. The germline V gene has CDR1 SGDLS and CDR2 YYNGEE. This CDR3 comprises 15 residues. With 3 bases clipped from V and 0 bases from J, the junction kept 6 bases outside the gene matches.

The chain carries TRBV7-2 and TRBJ2-3, with 10 bases identical to TRBD2. This CDR3 has 16 amino acids. Trimming took 5 bases from V and 1 from J; bases not matched to a gene: 6. In germline, CDR1 is SGHTA, CDR2 FQGNSA. CDR3 nucleotides: TGTGCCAGCAGCACTTTAGCGGGAGGACGCACAGATACGCAGTATTTT. This translates into CASSTLAGGRTDTQYF.

This clone was counted a single time. The chain is built from TRBV6-6 and TRBJ2-7; 12 positions agree with TRBD2. The CDR3 extends over 14 amino acids. Germline V lookup: CDR1 MNHNY, CDR2 SVGAGI (reference sequence). The ends lost 6 bases at V and 5 bases at J; junction bases unmatched: 5. In nucleotides, the CDR3 is TGTGCCAGCAGACTAGCGGGAGGTTTCAACGAGCAGTACTTC. Translation: CASRLAGGFNEQYF.

This chain links TRBV5-6 with TRBJ2-3; 7 bases match TRBD2. This CDR3 has 15 amino acids. With V trimmed by 0 bases and J by 3 bases, 4 bases remained unmatched. Germline lookup yields CDR1 SGHDT and CDR2 YYEEEE. The CDR3 nucleotides are TGTGCCAGCAGCTTGGGAGGGACTACAACAGATACGCAGTATTTT. Amino acids: CASSLGGTTTDTQYF.

This clone occurred once. The rearrangement links TRBV7-2 to TRBJ1-1, with 8 bases aligning to TRBD1. After removal of 3 bases from V and 2 bases from J, the junction contained 5 bases not matched to a gene. The CDR3 loop spans 15 amino acids. Germline CDR1 and CDR2: SGHTA and FQGNSA. CDR3 sequence reads: CASSLVGQVNTEAFF. For the CDR3, the DNA is TGTGCCAGCAGCTTGGTGGGACAGGTTAACACTGAAGCTTTCTTT.

This sequence joins TRBV11-3 and TRBJ2-2; 7 positions match TRBD1. Germline V gives CDR1 SGHNT, CDR2 YENEEA. This CDR3 comprises 14 residues. With V trimmed by 5 bases and J by 4 bases, 4 bases remained unmatched. The CDR3 nucleotides read TGTGCCAGCAGCCCCGGGACAGCCACCGGGGAGCTGTTTTTT. Encoded protein: CASSPGTATGELFF.

The rearrangement links TRBV4-2 to TRBJ2-7; the D gene is possibly TRBD1 (6 bases). V was pared by 0 bases and J by 5 bases, with 11 bases between. The germline CDR1 and CDR2 sequences are LGHNA and YNFKEQ. This CDR3 is 14 amino acids long. The CDR3 nucleotides are TGTGCCAGCAGCCAAGATAGACAGGCCGACGAGCAGTACTTC. Translated, it gives CASSQDRQADEQYF.

A single count supports this clone. This chain links TRBV5-1 with TRBJ2-3, with a weak D call TRBD1 (6 bases). Germline loops: CDR1 SGHRS, CDR2 YFSETQ. The CDR3 has 13 amino acids. Deletions cut 0 bases from V and 8 bases from J, with 10 bases between. CDR3: CASSLGGRGTQYF. The CDR3 region has the DNA TGCGCCAGCAGCTTGGGGGGGCGAGGTACGCAGTATTTT. Full variable domain (outside the CDR3, taken from reference TRBV5-1 and TRBJ2-3): KAGVTQTPRYLIKTRGQQVTLSCSPISGHRSVSWYQQTPGQGLQFLFEYFSETQRNKGNFPGRFSGRQFSNSRSEMNVSTLELGDSALYLCASSLGGRGTQYFGPGTRLTVL.

J is TRBJ1-4 and V is TRBV28, with TRBD1 as a possible D gene (5 bases). CDR1 and CDR2 from the germline V gene are MDHEN and SYDVKM. Trimming stripped 11 bases from V and 5 bases from J, with 15 bases between. The CDR3 is 13 residues long. CDR3 sequence: CAGNQGPNEKLFF. The CDR3 nucleotides read TGTGCCGGGAATCAGGGTCCCAATGAAAAACTGTTTTTT. Looking up the rest from reference TRBV28 and TRBJ1-4 gives the full variable domain: DVKVTQSSRYLVKRTGEKVFLECVQDMDHENMFWYRQDPGLGLRLIYFSYDVKMKEKGDIPEGYSVSREKKERFSLILESASTNQTSMYLCAGNQGPNEKLFFGSGTQLSVL.

This rearrangement joins TRBV30 to TRBJ1-5; TRBD1 aligns across 7 bases. The J segment lost 4 bases and the V segment lost 3 bases, leaving 12 bases of the junction unmatched. CDR3 size: 16 residues. Germline CDR1 is GTSNPN and CDR2 is SVGIG (reference sequence). The CDR3 nucleotides read TGTGCCTGGAGGGCCCCGGGGACAGCCAAGAATCAGCCCCAGCATTTT. Translation gives CAWRAPGTAKNQPQHF.

V gene TRBV7-8 combines with J gene TRBJ2-7, with TRBD2 matching over 12 bases. The V segment lost 1 base and the J segment 4 bases; nucleotides outside the gene matches: 14. This CDR3 spans 19 amino acids. CDR1 is SGHVS, CDR2 FQNEAQ, per germline. The CDR3: CASSLGGLTSGSKNYEQYF. The CDR3 DNA reads as TGTGCCAGCAGCTTAGGGGGGTTGACTAGCGGGAGTAAGAATTACGAGCAGTACTTC.

The chain uses TRBV5-5 and TRBJ2-3, with 7 bases lining up with TRBD2. Unmatched junction bases numbered 17, after V lost 0 bases and J lost 10 bases. From germline, CDR1 is SGHKS and CDR2 YYEKEE (reference sequence). The CDR3 totals 17 residues. The DNA for the CDR3 is TGTGCCAGCAGCTTGGAGAAGTTTGCGGGAGTTCCCTCTGCGCAGTATTTT. This translates into CASSLEKFAGVPSAQYF.